These 2 T cell receptor beta chains originate from one sample sequenced in a study of cytomegalovirus exposure and HLA in healthy donors. The PCR had 60 Vbeta and 13 Jbeta primers. Sequencing used immunoSEQ multiplex PCR; TCRdb keeps in-frame clones, though not all of them. The sample has around 150,000 clones, over 70% seen once. Sequencing was carried out using PBMCs. These receptors were taken from a man aged 30 to 45 in good health and CMV-seronegative.

In its sample, this clone was seen once. V usage is TRBV7-2 and J usage is TRBJ2-5; D ambiguous. The J call is uncertain, as TRBJ2-7 better fits the DNA end. The CDR3 runs 13 residues. From germline, CDR1 is SGHTA and CDR2 FQGNSA. CDR3 sequence: CASSLATRYEQYF. The CDR3 bases are TGTGCCAGCAGCTTAGCGACAAGGTACGAGCAGTACTTC.

The chain employs TRBV28 and TRBJ2-3, with D possibly TRBD2 on 5 matching bases. CDR1 and CDR2 (germline): MDHEN, SYDVKM. This CDR3 contains 14 residues. V lost 6 bases to trimming and J lost 0 bases, with 10 bases between them. The CDR3 sequence: CASSPGGSTDTQYF. Written as DNA, the CDR3 is TGTGCCAGCAGCCCTGGCGGGAGCACAGATACGCAGTATTTT.